The 9 T cell receptor beta chains below were found in one sample sequenced in a study of T cell responses to AZD1222 COVID-19 vaccine. The assay was immunoSEQ multiplex PCR, and TCRdb's table has in-frame clones only and misses some. The data contain roughly 100,000 clones, 88% of them singletons. Sequences were derived from peripheral blood, sampled on day 0 of AZD1222 vaccination. The source is an adult in good health.

V usage is TRBV3-1 (or the pseudogene TRBV3-2) and J usage is TRBJ2-3, with TRBD2 matching over 14 bases. Losses at the gene ends were 1 base for V and 2 bases for J; bases not matched to a gene: 17. The CDR3 runs 22 residues. Germline assignment: CDR1 LGHDT and CDR2 YNNKEL (reference sequence). DNA for the CDR3: TGTGCCAGCAGCCAAGCGCTTAGACTAGCGGGAGGGCCGTGGGGGCACACAGATACGCAGTATTTT. Translated, it gives CASSQALRLAGGPWGHTDTQYF.

The CDR3 DNA sequence: TGTGCCAGCAGCCGTCGGACAGGCCACATGGTCAATGAGCAGTTCTTC. Its protein product is CASSRRTGHMVNEQFF. J is TRBJ2-1 and V is TRBV3-1 (or the pseudogene TRBV3-2); TRBD1 matches 7 bases. Germline V gene lookup returns CDR1 LGHDT and CDR2 YNNKEL (reference sequence). The CDR3 spans 16 residues. Losses at the gene ends were 4 bases for V and 6 bases for J; bases not matched to a gene: 12.

The V gene is TRBV15, the J gene TRBJ1-1; D uncertain. The CDR3 spans 14 residues. The germline gives CDR1 LNHNV, CDR2 YYDKDF (reference sequence). Deletions cut 0 bases from V and 4 bases from J, with 9 bases between. Here the CDR3 DNA reads TGTGCCACCAGCAGAGAACCCTCCCGCACTGAAGCTTTCTTT. It translates to CATSREPSRTEAFF.

This clone has only a few counts. The identical CDR3 is also encoded by other nucleotide sequences in the sample. The chain combines TRBV4-3 with TRBJ1-4; D is possibly TRBD1 (5 bases). CDR3 length equals 14 residues. Trimming stripped 1 base from V and 7 bases from J, with 10 bases between. Germline CDR1 LGHNA, CDR2 YSLEER. The chain's CDR3 is CASSQGQRAEKLFF. The CDR3 bases are TGCGCCAGCAGCCAAGGACAGAGGGCTGAAAAACTGTTTTTT.

The rearrangement joins TRBV5-1 to TRBJ1-6; 10 nucleotides line up with TRBD1. Germline assignment: CDR1 SGHRS and CDR2 YFSETQ. The trim removed 1 base at V and 6 bases at J, leaving 7 bases unmatched. The CDR3 has 17 amino acids. The CDR3 sequence: CASSLSWTGGGNSPLHF. The CDR3 coding sequence is TGCGCCAGCAGCTTGAGCTGGACAGGGGGTGGTAATTCACCCCTCCACTTT.

V is TRBV28 and J is TRBJ1-5, with 7 bases fitting TRBD1. With V trimmed by 3 bases and J by 6 bases, 14 bases remained unmatched. The CDR3 is 17 residues long. Per the germline V gene, CDR1 is MDHEN and CDR2 is SYDVKM. CDR3 residues: CASSFNWDSDLFQPQHF. Written as DNA, the CDR3 is TGTGCCAGCAGTTTCAACTGGGACAGCGACTTGTTTCAGCCCCAGCATTTT.

V is TRBV2 and J is TRBJ1-2, with TRBD1 matching 10 bases. Germline CDR1 is SNHLY and CDR2 is FYNNEI. This CDR3 is 13 amino acids long. Germline trimming cut 11 bases from V and 7 bases from J; bases unmatched to any gene: 10. Here the CDR3 reads CAGNRQGATGYTF. CDR3 nucleotide sequence: TGTGCCGGTAACAGACAGGGGGCAACTGGCTACACCTTC.

This clone was counted a single time. The chain has TRBV24-1 and TRBJ2-1; D gene unclear. Germline V gene lookup returns CDR1 KGHDR and CDR2 SFDVKD. This CDR3 has 13 residues. V was pared by 2 bases and J by 5 bases, with 6 bases between. The CDR3 loop reads CATSDSAHNEQFF. The CDR3 bases are TGTGCCACCAGTGATTCAGCTCACAATGAGCAGTTCTTC.

This chain links TRBV18 with TRBJ1-3; D is unresolved. Trimming left V 2 bases short and J 0 bases short, with 8 bases between. There are 15 residues in the CDR3. The germline V gene has CDR1 KGHSH and CDR2 LQKENI. CDR3 sequence (DNA): TGTGCCAGCTCACCATCCGGATTCTCTGGAAACACCATATATTTT. Translated, it gives CASSPSGFSGNTIYF.